This T cell receptor beta chain stems from a study of naive and memory T cell subsets (dated by TCRdb to 2017 to 2019). Background for the entire study: An open-source, UMI-based TCR alpha and beta sequencing pipeline was applied to sorted naive and memory peripheral blood T cell subsets. The results of the functional CMV T cell responses matched the IgG serology results in every case. RNA was DNase-treated and reverse transcribed with TCR constant-region primers, mostly using SuperScript III. Results and caveats for the whole study, not just this receptor: In both CD4 and CD8 cells, the Gini index increased while Shannon and inverse Simpson diversity decreased from naive through CM, EM and EMRA. A few larger clonotypes were present in naive repertoires, particularly the CD8 repertoires, and these clonotypes were possibly memory cells re-expressing CD45RA. RNA-based TCR counts may be influenced by expression changes linked to T cell activation and differentiation. Each clonotype was defined as a single alpha or beta chain sequence rather than as a paired alpha/beta receptor. The repertoire findings for the naive and memory subsets could not be validated, as no ground truth was available. A power law was followed by TCR abundance, with an exponent that differed between naive and memory subsets but was consistent across the three individuals. Following error correction, more than 95% of naive TCR sequences occurred only once, which made naive abundance distributions much steeper than those of memory subsets.

The method behind the library was UMI-ligation and nested PCR. The beta constant-region primer was an equimolar mix of two oligonucleotides covering both TRBC1 and TRBC2. A single-stranded oligonucleotide bearing the SP2 primer plus a 12-nucleotide UMI was ligated onto the 3' end of the cDNA by T4 RNA ligase 1. The ligated cDNA went through four rounds of PCR with nested alpha and beta constant-region primers together with the SP2 primer. The ligation reaction was incubated at 16°C for about 18-24 hours. To avoid over-amplification, PCR2 was usually performed as a SYBR Green qPCR and halted once a predetermined threshold was reached. Agencourt AMPure XP magnetic beads were used for all purifications after the first. Libraries were quantified by Qubit and checked on a TapeStation, with a main peak expected near 650 bp. Pooled libraries were sequenced on an Illumina MiSeq using v2 2x251 paired-end kits, and typically roughly 0.9-2.2 million reads were obtained per sample. Each sample library was pooled at 4 nM, and about 5-7% PhiX was included to improve cluster recognition. In the original analysis: FASTQ reads processed by Demultiplexor were assigned V and J genes by Decombinator through tag matching that tolerated a single base-pair mismatch. UMIs were used by Collapsinator to correct both sequencing errors and frequency errors arising from PCR heterogeneity. CDR3Translator translated TCRs and extracted CDR3s from the conserved cysteine to the FGXG phenylalanine, flagging non-productive sequences. Gini, Shannon entropy and inverse Simpson indices were calculated on repertoires that had been subsampled to equal numbers of UMI-defined TCRs. Power-law fits to clonotype abundance distributions were performed by maximum likelihood within the linear range. When run on a single naive CD8 sample, MIGEC and the pipeline yielded similar UMI counts, similar unique TCR numbers and similar clonal distributions. In one analysis, naive TCRs also found in any memory subset of the same donor were removed from the naive repertoire. The repertoires were searched for under 7,500 CMV-associated CDR3 sequences that had been compiled from VDJdb and a published dataset. TCRdb applied fastp at Q25 and MiXCR to the public reads, then kept only in-frame beta chains. Rows are unified per CDR3 protein, each entry keeping the most common DNA and genes. The V and J calls were not made by the authors but by TCRdb's processing. The table for this sample lists around 160,000 distinct CDR3 sequences; about a sixth of them were counted only once. The biggest ten clones account for 0.14% to 0.15% of the sample.

On this clonotype itself: What antigen it recognizes has not been identified. Base qualities are missing; no much larger clone stands one base away.

From the second PCR step onward, the TCR alpha chain libraries and the TCR beta chain libraries were amplified separately. Donor CMV status was determined by IFNgamma production from CD4+ T cells after overnight stimulation of fresh PBMCs with CMV viral lysate. Using Miltenyi beads, CD4 T cells were first positively selected, and CD8 T cells were then positively selected from the CD4-negative fraction. Cells were stained for CD3, CD4, CD8, CD45RA, CD27 and a live/dead dye and were sorted on a BD Aria II into four subsets based on CD45RA and CD27. Blood came from a few healthy volunteers, each fractionated into CD4 and CD8 T cells and then into four differentiation subsets. Approximately 120 ml of peripheral blood was collected from each donor, and PBMC were isolated by Ficoll-Paque PLUS density-gradient centrifugation. Sorted cells were lysed in RLT buffer, and RNA was extracted with a Qiagen RNeasy kit and stored at -80°C.

The CDR3 contains 12 residues, cysteine and phenylalanine counted. Only the CDR3 portion is preserved as DNA: 36 bases, with reading frame beginning at the first base. The germline V gene yields SGHVS for CDR1 and FQNEAQ for CDR2. V loses 5 bases, J loses 6 bases, and the germline ends lie 7 bases apart. The chain is encoded by TRBV7-8 joined to TRBJ2-2; there is no confident call for the D gene. The sequence derives from a human donor in good health. Sequencing was carried out using naive CD4+ T cells from blood. Sample cell subset or site, as interpreted from the label and publication: naive T cells, CD45RA high CD27+. This receptor has the CDR3 CASSTESGELFF. The DNA sequence is TGTGCCAGCAGCACAGAGTCCGGGGAGCTGTTTTTT.